This TCR beta chain is from a study of blood T cell repertoires in COVID-19. On the study more broadly: Sites in the United States, Italy and Spain provided acute and convalescent COVID-19 samples. Sample material is recorded as cDNA or gDNA derived from T cells, B-cell-depleted T cells, or PBMCs.

Germline CDR1 and CDR2: LGHDT and YNNKEL (reference sequence). The CDR3 contains 15 residues. Trimming at V came to 3 bases and at J to 5 bases, leaving 6 bases not matched to a gene. In the authors' workflow: How many nucleated cells were present was estimated from reference gene primer amplification. Sequencing used immunoSEQ multiplex PCR; TCRdb keeps in-frame clones, though not all of them. V and J calls and clone size are those listed in that table; D and trimming were worked out from the DNA. The table includes 14,000 to 15,000 clones, roughly 86% detected once. This TCR derives from a human donor in a cohort sampled during active COVID-19. The genes are TRBV3-1 (or the pseudogene TRBV3-2) and TRBJ2-7; 11 bases map to TRBD1. Specimen: peripheral blood. CDR3 sequence (DNA): TGTGCCAGCAGCCAGGGGACAGGGGGTTTCGACGAGCAGTACTTC. It is translated as CASSQGTGGFDEQYF.